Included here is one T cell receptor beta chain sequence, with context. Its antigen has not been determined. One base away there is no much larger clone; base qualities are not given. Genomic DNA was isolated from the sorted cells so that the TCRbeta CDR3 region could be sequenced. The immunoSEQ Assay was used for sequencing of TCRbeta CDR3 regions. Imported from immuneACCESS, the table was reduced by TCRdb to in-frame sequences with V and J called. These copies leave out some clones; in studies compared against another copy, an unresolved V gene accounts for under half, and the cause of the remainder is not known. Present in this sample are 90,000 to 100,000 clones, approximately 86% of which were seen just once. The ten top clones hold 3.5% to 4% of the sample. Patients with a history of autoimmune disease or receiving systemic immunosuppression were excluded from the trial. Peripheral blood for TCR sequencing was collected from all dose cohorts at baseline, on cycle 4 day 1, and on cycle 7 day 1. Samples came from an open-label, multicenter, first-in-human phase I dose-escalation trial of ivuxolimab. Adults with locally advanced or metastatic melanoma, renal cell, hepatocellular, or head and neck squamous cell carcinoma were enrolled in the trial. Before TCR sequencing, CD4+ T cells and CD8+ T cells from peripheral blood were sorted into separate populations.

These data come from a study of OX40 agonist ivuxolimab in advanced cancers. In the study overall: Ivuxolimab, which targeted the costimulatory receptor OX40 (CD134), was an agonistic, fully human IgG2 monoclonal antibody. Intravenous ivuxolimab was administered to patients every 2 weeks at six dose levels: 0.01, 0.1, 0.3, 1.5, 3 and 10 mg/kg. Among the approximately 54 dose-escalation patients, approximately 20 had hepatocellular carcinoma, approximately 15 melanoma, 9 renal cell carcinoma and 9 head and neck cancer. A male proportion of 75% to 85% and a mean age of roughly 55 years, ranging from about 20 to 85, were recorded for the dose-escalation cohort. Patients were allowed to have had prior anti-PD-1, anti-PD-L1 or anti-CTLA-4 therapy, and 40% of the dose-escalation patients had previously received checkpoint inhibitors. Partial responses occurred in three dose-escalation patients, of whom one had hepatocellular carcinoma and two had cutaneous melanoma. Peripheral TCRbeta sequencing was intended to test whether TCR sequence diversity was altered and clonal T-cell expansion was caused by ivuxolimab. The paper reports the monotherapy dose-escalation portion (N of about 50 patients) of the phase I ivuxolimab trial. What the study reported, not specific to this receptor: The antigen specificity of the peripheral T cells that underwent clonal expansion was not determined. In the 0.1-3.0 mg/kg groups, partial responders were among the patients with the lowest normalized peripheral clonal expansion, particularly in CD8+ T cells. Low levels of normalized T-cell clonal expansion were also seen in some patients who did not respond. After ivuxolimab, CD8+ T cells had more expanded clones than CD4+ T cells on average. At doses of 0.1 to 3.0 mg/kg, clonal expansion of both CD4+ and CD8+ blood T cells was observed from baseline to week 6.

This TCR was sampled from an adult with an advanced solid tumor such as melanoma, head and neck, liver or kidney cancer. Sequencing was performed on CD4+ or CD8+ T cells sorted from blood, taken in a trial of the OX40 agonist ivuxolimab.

The nucleotide sequence is TGTGCCAGCAGTTTAGGAAGGACAGGGAGGGTATACGAGCAGTACTTC. This sequence encodes CASSLGRTGRVYEQYF. This chain joins TRBV28 to TRBJ2-7; matching of 8 bases hints at TRBD1 as the D gene. The CDR3 covers 16 residues, taking in both the cysteine and the phenylalanine. Here the CDR3 DNA is all that survives: 48 bases in frame from base 1. V is cut by 2 bases and J by 4 bases, and the space between the germline ends is 18 bases. CDR1 and CDR2, looked up from the germline V gene, are MDHEN and SYDVKM.